The 14 T cell receptor beta chains below come from one sample, sequenced in a study of T cells in Graves' hyperthyroidism and ophthalmopathy. Amplified TCR beta CDR3 regions derived from RNA transcripts. Initially, a first-round RT-PCR of the TCR CDR3 employed the HTBI primer set. TCRdb re-derived calls from the multiplex PCR reads in MiXCR, one entry per CDR3 protein. The sample holds more than 350,000 distinct CDR3 sequences, around 15% seen once. The sample comprised blood. The source of these receptors is a woman aged 55-70 years with Graves' ophthalmopathy.

Only one count was recorded for this clonotype. The genes are TRBV19 and TRBJ2-2, with D perhaps TRBD1 (7 bases). Germline-derived CDR1 and CDR2 are LNHDA and SQIVND (reference sequence). The CDR3 covers 17 residues. V was shortened by 9 bases and J by 2 bases, with 22 bases between the two germline ends. DNA for the CDR3: TGTGCCAGACCTCACGTCAGGGGGGCGATAAACACCGGGGAGCTGTTTTTT. Translated, it gives CARPHVRGAINTGELFF.

In the case of this clonotype: One base away lies a much larger clone, so this may be a sequencing read error. The chain joins TRBV12-3 or TRBV12-4 to TRBJ2-7; maybe TRBD2 (6 bases). This CDR3 spans 15 amino acids. CDR3 sequence (DNA): TGTGTCAGCAGTGAGACCGGGACTCACTCCTACGAGCAGTACTTC. It yields the protein CVSSETGTHSYEQYF.

The gene calls are TRBV30 and TRBJ1-1; 10 bases agree with TRBD1. The CDR3 is made up of 15 amino acids. V dropped 4 bases and J dropped 5; count of bases not matched to a gene: 10. The germline V gene encodes CDR1 GTSNPN and CDR2 SVGIG (reference sequence). The CDR3 here is CAWKRTDRGRTEAFF. CDR3 nucleotide sequence: TGTGCCTGGAAGAGGACGGACAGGGGGAGGACTGAAGCTTTCTTT.

The CDR3 DNA follows: TGTGCCACCAGGAGCGTGGGGGCAGATACGCAGTATTTT. This translates into CATRSVGADTQYF. The V and J genes are TRBV24-1 and TRBJ2-3, with D tentatively TRBD1 or TRBD2 (5 bases each). CDR1 is KGHDR and CDR2 is SFDVKD in the germline V gene. CDR3 length: 13 amino acids. V was trimmed by 7 bases and J by 4 bases, leaving 11 bases between them.

There are many counts of this clonotype. The J gene is TRBJ2-1, the V gene TRBV3-1; 7 bases are shared with TRBD2. The V and J ends lost 1 base and 1 base, in that order; junction bases with no gene match: 4. This CDR3 contains 16 residues. Per the germline V gene, CDR1 is LGHDT and CDR2 is YNNKEL (reference sequence). This chain's CDR3 is CASSQARGVSYNEQFF. In DNA form, the CDR3 reads TGTGCCAGCAGCCAAGCTCGGGGGGTTTCCTACAATGAGCAGTTCTTC.

V gene TRBV2 combines with J gene TRBJ2-1; 14 bases are shared with TRBD2. The CDR3 is made up of 16 amino acids. The germline V gene has CDR1 SNHLY and CDR2 FYNNEI. V lost 6 bases to trimming and J lost 9 bases; unmatched junction nucleotides: 10. In nucleotides, the CDR3 is TGTGCCAGCAGACTCCCGACTAGCGGGAGGGCATCTGAGCAGTTCTTC. This sequence encodes CASRLPTSGRASEQFF.

Only a few counts were recorded for this clonotype. J is TRBJ1-5 and V is TRBV20-1; 10 positions agree with TRBD1. The CDR3 is made up of 17 amino acids. Germline lookup yields CDR1 DFQATT and CDR2 SNEGSKA (reference sequence). The V gene end was trimmed by 2 bases and the J gene end by 1 base; junction bases not matched to a gene: 8. CDR3 amino acids: CSARTRDRGFSNQPQHF. In DNA, the CDR3 is TGCAGTGCTAGAACCCGGGACAGGGGATTCAGCAATCAGCCCCAGCATTTT.

V is TRBV28 and J is TRBJ2-7; D unresolved. Germline loops: CDR1 MDHEN, CDR2 SYDVKM. CDR3 length: 15 amino acids. Trimming left V 5 bases short and J 2 bases short, with 16 bases between. The DNA for the CDR3 is TGTGCCAGCAGTGTATCAAAGGGTTCCCCCTACGAGCAGTACTTC. As protein: CASSVSKGSPYEQYF. Full variable domain (remainder filled in from reference TRBV28 and TRBJ2-7): DVKVTQSSRYLVKRTGEKVFLECVQDMDHENMFWYRQDPGLGLRLIYFSYDVKMKEKGDIPEGYSVSREKKERFSLILESASTNQTSMYLCASSVSKGSPYEQYFGPGTRLTVT.

The rearrangement joins TRBV9 to TRBJ2-7, with no clear D. The germline gives CDR1 SGDLS, CDR2 YYNGEE. This CDR3 is built from 13 residues. V lost 5 bases, J lost 7 bases, and 16 bases lay in between. The chain's CDR3 is CASSPPSLEEQYF. The CDR3 DNA follows: TGTGCCAGCAGTCCCCCCAGCCTTGAGGAGCAGTACTTC.

This clonotype was seen at least ten times. The chain joins TRBV7-8 to TRBJ2-5; D perhaps matches TRBD2 (6 bases). Germline CDR1 and CDR2: SGHVS and FQNEAQ. CDR3 size: 15 residues. Trimming removed 5 bases from V and 5 bases from J, with 18 bases in between. The CDR3 is CASSPRGTGAETQYF. The CDR3 DNA is TGTGCCAGCAGCCCGCGGGGCACCGGGGCGGAGACCCAGTACTTC.

This clonotype was picked up many times. The V gene is TRBV3-1, the J gene TRBJ2-3; D unresolved. This CDR3 has 14 residues. Between the trimmed V and J ends, which lost 1 base and 2 bases, there was a span of 7 bases. CDR1 LGHDT and CDR2 YNNKEL come from the germline V gene (reference sequence). The CDR3 loop reads CASSQAVNTDTQYF. The CDR3 DNA reads as TGTGCCAGCAGCCAAGCTGTTAACACAGATACGCAGTATTTT.

The V gene is TRBV9, the J gene TRBJ2-1, with 8 bases aligning to TRBD2. Germline loops: CDR1 SGDLS, CDR2 YYNGEE. V shed 2 bases, J shed 7 bases, and the junction held 8 bases outside the gene matches. This CDR3 has 15 amino acids. The CDR3 reads CASSVSGSRGNEQFF. Written as DNA, the CDR3 is TGTGCCAGCAGCGTCAGCGGGAGTAGGGGGAATGAGCAGTTCTTC.

This clonotype has just a few counts. Here the CDR3 DNA reads TGTGCCAGCAGTTTCCCCATTTCGAATCCCCAGCCCCAGCATTTT. Its protein is CASSFPISNPQPQHF. This chain joins TRBV28 and TRBJ1-5, with D uncertain. The V gene's germline CDR1 is MDHEN and CDR2 SYDVKM. The ends were cut back, 3 bases at V and 7 bases at J, with 16 bases in the middle. CDR3 length: 15 residues.

Only a few counts were recorded for this clonotype. The rearrangement joins TRBV18 to TRBJ2-3; TRBD1 matches 7 bases. CDR1 is KGHSH and CDR2 is LQKENI in the germline V gene. The CDR3 sequence is 17 residues long. V was pared by 1 base and J by 2 bases, with 9 bases of the junction left unmatched. DNA of the CDR3: TGTGCCAGCTCACCACGTCTAGGGGACAGAAACACAGATACGCAGTATTTT. This gives the protein CASSPRLGDRNTDTQYF.